This record looks at one T cell receptor (beta chain) sequence and its context. Its antigen has not been determined. The input lacks base qualities; no much larger clone sits a single base away. The entry originates in a study of technical replicates of blood from a handful of donors (dated by TCRdb to 2015 to 2018). The library relied on the immunoSEQ multiplex PCR assay. The source is immuneACCESS, and TCRdb retained only in-frame sequences with V and J called. Part of the clones is not carried over; for the studies checked, unresolved V genes explain less than half of this, and the remainder is unexplained. The sample table shows tens of thousands of clones, and 95% to 98% are seen once. Jointly, the top ten make up roughly 0.2% of the sample. The CDR1 and CDR2 encoded by the germline V gene are MNHEY and SVGAGI. The trim is 2 bases for V and 0 bases for J, with a gap of 4 bases between the germline ends. The CDR3 holds 13 amino acids from the cysteine to the phenylalanine. Only the CDR3 portion is preserved as DNA: 39 bases, with reading frame beginning at the first base.

This receptor chain uses TRBV6-5 and TRBJ1-1; the D gene is unclear. Sequenced: T cells isolated from PBMCs. The sequence derives from a human donor in good health. The CDR3 protein: CASSYTVNTEAFF. The DNA sequence is as follows: TGTGCCAGCAGTTACACGGTGAACACTGAAGCTTTCTTT.